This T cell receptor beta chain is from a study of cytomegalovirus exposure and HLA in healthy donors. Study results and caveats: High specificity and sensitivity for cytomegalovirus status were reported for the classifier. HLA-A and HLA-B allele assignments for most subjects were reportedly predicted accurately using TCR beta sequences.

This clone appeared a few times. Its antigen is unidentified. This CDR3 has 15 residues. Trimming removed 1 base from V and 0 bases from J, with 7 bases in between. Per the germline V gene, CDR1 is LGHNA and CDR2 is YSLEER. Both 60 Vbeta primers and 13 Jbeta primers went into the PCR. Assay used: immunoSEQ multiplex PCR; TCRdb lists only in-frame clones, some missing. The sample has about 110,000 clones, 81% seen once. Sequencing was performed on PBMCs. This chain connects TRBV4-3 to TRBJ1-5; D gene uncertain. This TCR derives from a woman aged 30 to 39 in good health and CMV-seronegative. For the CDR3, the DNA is TGCGCCAGCAGCCAAGCCTATGGTAGCAATCAGCCCCAGCATTTT. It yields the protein CASSQAYGSNQPQHF.